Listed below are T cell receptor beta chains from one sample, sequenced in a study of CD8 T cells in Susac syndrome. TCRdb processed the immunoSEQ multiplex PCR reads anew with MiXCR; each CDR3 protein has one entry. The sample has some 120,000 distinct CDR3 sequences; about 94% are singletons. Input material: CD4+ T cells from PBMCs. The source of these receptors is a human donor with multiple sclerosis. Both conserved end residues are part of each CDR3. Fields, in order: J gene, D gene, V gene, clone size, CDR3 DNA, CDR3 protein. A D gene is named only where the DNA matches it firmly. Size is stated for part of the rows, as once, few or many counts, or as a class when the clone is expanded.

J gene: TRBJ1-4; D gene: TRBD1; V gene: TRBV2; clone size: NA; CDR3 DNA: TGTGCCAGCAGTATGGGACAGAGGACCGAAAAACTGTTTTTT; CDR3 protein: CASSMGQRTEKLFF
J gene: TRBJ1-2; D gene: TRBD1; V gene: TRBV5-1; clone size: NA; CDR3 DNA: TGCGCCAGCACAAACACAGGGGGCGCCGACTATGGCTACACCTTC; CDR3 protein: CASTNTGGADYGYTF
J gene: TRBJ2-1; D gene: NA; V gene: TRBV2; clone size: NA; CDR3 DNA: TGTGCCAGCAGCACAGAATTTAACAATGAGCAGTTCTTC; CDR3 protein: CASSTEFNNEQFF
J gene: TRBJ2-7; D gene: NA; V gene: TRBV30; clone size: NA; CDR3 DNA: TGTGCCTGGCGTCCAGGCCCCGGCACCTACGAGCAGTACTTC; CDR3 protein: CAWRPGPGTYEQYF
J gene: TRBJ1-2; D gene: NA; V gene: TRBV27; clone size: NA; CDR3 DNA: TGTGCCAGCAGTCCCAACGGGGCCTATGGCTACACCTTC; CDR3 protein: CASSPNGAYGYTF
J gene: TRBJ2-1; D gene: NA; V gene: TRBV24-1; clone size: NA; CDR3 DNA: TGTGCCACCAAAGCGAATGAGCAGTTCTTC; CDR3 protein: CATKANEQFF
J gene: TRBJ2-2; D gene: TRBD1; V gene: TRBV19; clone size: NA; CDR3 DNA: TGTGCCAGTAGTATTCCCCGACAGGGAGCGAACACCGGGGAGCTGTTTTTT; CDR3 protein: CASSIPRQGANTGELFF
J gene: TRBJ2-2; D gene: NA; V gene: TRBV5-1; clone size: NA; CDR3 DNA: TGCGCCAGCAGCTTGGGATCCTCTAACACCGGGGAGCTGTTTTTT; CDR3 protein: CASSLGSSNTGELFF
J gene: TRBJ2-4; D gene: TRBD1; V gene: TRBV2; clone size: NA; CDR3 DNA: TGTGCCAGCAGTGAGGCCGACAGGGTGAGAGGCATTCAGTACTTC; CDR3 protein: CASSEADRVRGIQYF
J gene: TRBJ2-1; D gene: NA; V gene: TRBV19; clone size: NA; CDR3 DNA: TGTGCCAGTAGTATCCGCTGGGGATCCTACAATGAGCAGTTCTTC; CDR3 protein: CASSIRWGSYNEQFF
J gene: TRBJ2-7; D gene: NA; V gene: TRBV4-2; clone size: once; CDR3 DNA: TGTGCCAGCAGCCAAGACGCCTACGAGCAGTACTTC; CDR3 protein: CASSQDAYEQYF
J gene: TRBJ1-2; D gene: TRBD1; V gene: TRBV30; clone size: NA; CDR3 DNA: TGTGCCTGGAGTGTAAACACAGGGGCAGGGTATGGCTACACCTTC; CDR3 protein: CAWSVNTGAGYGYTF
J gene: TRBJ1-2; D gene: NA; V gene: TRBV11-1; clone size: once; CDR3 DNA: TGTGCCAGCAGCTTGGAAGGCCGTCCCTATGGCTACACCTTC; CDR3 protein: CASSLEGRPYGYTF
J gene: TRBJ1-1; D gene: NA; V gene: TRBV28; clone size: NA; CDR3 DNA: TGTGCCAGCAGTTTAGTCGGGGATACTGAAGCTTTCTTT; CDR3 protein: CASSLVGDTEAFF
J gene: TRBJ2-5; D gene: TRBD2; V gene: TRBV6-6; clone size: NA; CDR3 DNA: TGTGCCAGCAGTGTACGACTAGCGGGATCGGGGGAGACCCAGTACTTC; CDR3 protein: CASSVRLAGSGETQYF
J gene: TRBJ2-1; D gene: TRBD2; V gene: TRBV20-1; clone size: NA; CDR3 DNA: TGCAGTGCTGCCAGACTAGCGGGAGGCACTGCTAGGAATGAGCAGTTCTTC; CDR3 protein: CSAARLAGGTARNEQFF
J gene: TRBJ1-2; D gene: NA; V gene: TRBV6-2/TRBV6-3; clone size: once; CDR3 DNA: TGTGCCAGCAGTTACACCCTGACAGGAGGCTATGGCTACACCTTC; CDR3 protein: CASSYTLTGGYGYTF
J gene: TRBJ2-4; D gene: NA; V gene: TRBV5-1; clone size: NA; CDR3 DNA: TGCGCCAGCAGCCCGACAGGTTTCGTCAACATTCAGTACTTC; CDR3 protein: CASSPTGFVNIQYF
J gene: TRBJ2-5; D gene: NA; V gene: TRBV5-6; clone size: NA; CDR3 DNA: TGTGCCAGCAGCTTGAGGGTCAGGGCGGAGACCCAGTACTTC; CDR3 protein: CASSLRVRAETQYF
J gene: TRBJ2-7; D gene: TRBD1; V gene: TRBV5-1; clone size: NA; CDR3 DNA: TGCGCCAGCAGTGGGACAGGGAGCTCCTACGAGCAGTACTTC; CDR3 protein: CASSGTGSSYEQYF
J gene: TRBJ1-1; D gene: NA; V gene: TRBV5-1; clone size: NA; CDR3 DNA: TGCGCCAGCGGGTCGATAGCAGGGGAAACTGAAGCTTTCTTT; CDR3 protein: CASGSIAGETEAFF
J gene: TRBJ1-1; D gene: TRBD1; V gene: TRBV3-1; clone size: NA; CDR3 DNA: TGTGCCAGCAGCCGGGGACAGGTGAACACTGAAGCTTTCTTT; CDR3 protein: CASSRGQVNTEAFF
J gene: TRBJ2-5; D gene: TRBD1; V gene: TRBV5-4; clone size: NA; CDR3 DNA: TGTGCCAGCAGCTATGCCGGGACAGAAGAGACCCAGTACTTC; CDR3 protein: CASSYAGTEETQYF
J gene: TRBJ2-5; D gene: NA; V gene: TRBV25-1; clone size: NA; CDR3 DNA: TGTGCCAGCAGTTCACCAAAGAGGTACCAAGAGACCCAGTACTTC; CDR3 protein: CASSSPKRYQETQYF
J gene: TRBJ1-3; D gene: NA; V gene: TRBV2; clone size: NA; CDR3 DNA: TGTGCCAGCGGGGCAACAGGGTCTGGAAACACCATATATTTT; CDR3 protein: CASGATGSGNTIYF
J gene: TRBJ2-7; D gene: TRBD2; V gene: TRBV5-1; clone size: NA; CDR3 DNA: TGCGCCAGCAGCTCCGGACTAGCGGGAGGACTTAGCTCCTACGAGCAGTACTTC; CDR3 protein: CASSSGLAGGLSSYEQYF
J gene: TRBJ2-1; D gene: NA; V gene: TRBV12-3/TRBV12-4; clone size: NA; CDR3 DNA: TGTGCCAGCAGTTTAGCGGCGCTGATCAATGAGCAGTTCTTC; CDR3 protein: CASSLAALINEQFF
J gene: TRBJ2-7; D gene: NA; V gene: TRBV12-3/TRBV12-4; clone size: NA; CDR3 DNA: TGTGCCAGCAGTTTAGCGCTCCTCACAGGCCAGTCCTACGAGCAGTACTTC; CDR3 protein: CASSLALLTGQSYEQYF
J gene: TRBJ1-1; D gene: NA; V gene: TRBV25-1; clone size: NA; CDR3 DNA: TGTGCCAGCAGCCCGTCCCATAGGAGCACTGAAGCTTTCTTT; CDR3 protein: CASSPSHRSTEAFF